This T cell receptor (beta chain) stems from a study of cytomegalovirus exposure and HLA in healthy donors. Notes on the study in general: Later, an analysis found that common viral pathogens appeared to be linked with several of the most significant clusters. Later analysis identified a missense DCLRE1C variant that was linked to TCR beta V- and J-gene trimming. Reports state that TCR beta sequences accurately predicted most subjects' HLA-A and HLA-B alleles.

Concerning this clone itself: The target antigen is unknown.

Likely unrecorded immune exposures existed in these nominally healthy donors. From germline, CDR1 is SNHLY and CDR2 FYNNEI. With 6 bases clipped from V and 8 bases from J, the junction kept 11 bases outside the gene matches. CDR3 length equals 14 residues. The study ran its PCR with 60 Vbeta and 13 Jbeta primers. The table came from immunoSEQ multiplex PCR; TCRdb's copy has only in-frame clones and leaves some out. The table includes 150,000 to 200,000 clones, around 80% detected once. The chain joins TRBV2 to TRBJ1-2, with 8 bases matching TRBD1. This TCR was recovered from a young man in good health and CMV-seronegative. The source material was PBMCs. The CDR3 sequence: CASRLGQGVKGYTF. As DNA, the CDR3 is TGTGCCAGCAGATTAGGACAGGGAGTAAAAGGCTACACCTTC.